These 5 T cell receptor beta chains came from one sample sequenced in a study of cytomegalovirus exposure and HLA in healthy donors. In the PCR, 60 Vbeta and 13 Jbeta primers were used. Libraries were prepared by immunoSEQ multiplex PCR; TCRdb keeps only in-frame clonotypes and omits some of them. The repertoire includes 150,000 to 200,000 clones, around 85% of them detected once, and approximately 1.2% sits in the top ten. The specimen was PBMCs. Receptor source: a man aged 45-65 years in good health and CMV-seropositive.

The CDR3 loop reads CASSLEPVAAEQFF. The CDR3 DNA follows: TGTGCCAGCAGCTTGGAGCCTGTCGCCGCTGAGCAGTTCTTC. The chain couples TRBV5-5 to TRBJ2-1; no definite D call. The CDR3 contains 14 residues. V was trimmed by 0 bases and J by 9 bases, leaving 13 bases between them. Germline V gives CDR1 SGHKS, CDR2 YYEKEE (reference sequence). Filled out from reference TRBV5-5 and TRBJ2-1, the complete variable domain reads DAGVTQSPTHLIKTRGQQVTLRCSPISGHKSVSWYQQVLGQGPQFIFQYYEKEERGRGNFPDRFSARQFPNYSSELNVNALLLGDSALYLCASSLEPVAAEQFFGPGTRLTVL.

The chain joins TRBV7-9 to TRBJ2-5; TRBD2 matches 12 bases. CDR3 length: 14 amino acids. V dropped 3 bases and J dropped 5; count of bases not matched to a gene: 1. The V gene's germline CDR1 is SEHNR and CDR2 FQNEAQ (reference sequence). The CDR3 sequence: CASSFGLAGETQYF. The CDR3, as DNA: TGTGCCAGCAGCTTTGGACTAGCGGGGGAGACCCAGTACTTC. The full variable domain, completed using reference TRBV7-9 and TRBJ2-5, is DTGVSQNPRHKITKRGQNVTFRCDPISEHNRLYWYRQTLGQGPEFLTYFQNEAQLEKSRLLSDRFSAERPKGSFSTLEIQRTEQGDSAMYLCASSFGLAGETQYFGPGTRLLVL.

The J gene is TRBJ2-1, the V gene TRBV4-3, with TRBD2 matching 11 bases. CDR1 is LGHNA and CDR2 is YSLEER in the germline V gene. After removal of 2 bases from V and 10 bases from J, the junction contained 10 bases not matched to a gene. This CDR3 has 16 amino acids. The CDR3 DNA reads as TGCGCCAGCAGCCAATATAGCGGGAGGGCTCTAGGGGAGCAGTTCTTC. Protein sequence: CASSQYSGRALGEQFF.

The chain has TRBV6-5 and TRBJ2-7; 11 bases fit TRBD1. The V gene end was trimmed by 8 bases and the J gene end by 7 bases; junction bases not matched to a gene: 10. CDR3 size: 14 residues. Germline V gene lookup returns CDR1 MNHEY and CDR2 SVGAGI. In DNA form, the CDR3 reads TGTGCCAGCGTCAGAGGACAGGGGGCGCGTGAGCAGTACTTC. It is translated as CASVRGQGAREQYF.

The V gene is TRBV12-5, the J gene TRBJ2-3, with TRBD2 identical over 7 bases. The CDR3 contains 18 residues. Germline lookup yields CDR1 LGHNT and CDR2 FRNRAP. V shed 1 base and J 1 base; nucleotides not matched to a gene: 11. In DNA form, the CDR3 reads TGTGCTAGTGGTTTGGCGCAAAAGAGCGGGACGCGCACAGATACGCAGTATTTT. It translates to CASGLAQKSGTRTDTQYF.